This T cell receptor beta chain was captured in a study of T cells in Graves' hyperthyroidism and ophthalmopathy. From RNA transcripts, TCR beta CDR3 regions were amplified. In the first-round RT-PCR of the TCR CDR3, the HTBI primer set was used. One entry per CDR3 protein, called by TCRdb with MiXCR from the multiplex PCR reads. The sample yields 250,000 to 300,000 distinct CDR3 sequences, roughly 20% seen once. This clonotype was counted many times. Between the trimmed V and J ends, which lost 2 bases and 2 bases, there was a span of 13 bases. Germline CDR1 GTSNPN, CDR2 SVGIG (reference sequence). The CDR3 extends over 14 amino acids.

This chain connects TRBV30 to TRBJ2-7; D is unresolved. This clonotype was obtained from a man aged 45-60 years with Graves' ophthalmopathy. The sample consisted of blood. CDR3 bases: TGTGCCTGGAGTATGGCCTTACGGACCTACGAGCAGTACTTC. Residues: CAWSMALRTYEQYF.